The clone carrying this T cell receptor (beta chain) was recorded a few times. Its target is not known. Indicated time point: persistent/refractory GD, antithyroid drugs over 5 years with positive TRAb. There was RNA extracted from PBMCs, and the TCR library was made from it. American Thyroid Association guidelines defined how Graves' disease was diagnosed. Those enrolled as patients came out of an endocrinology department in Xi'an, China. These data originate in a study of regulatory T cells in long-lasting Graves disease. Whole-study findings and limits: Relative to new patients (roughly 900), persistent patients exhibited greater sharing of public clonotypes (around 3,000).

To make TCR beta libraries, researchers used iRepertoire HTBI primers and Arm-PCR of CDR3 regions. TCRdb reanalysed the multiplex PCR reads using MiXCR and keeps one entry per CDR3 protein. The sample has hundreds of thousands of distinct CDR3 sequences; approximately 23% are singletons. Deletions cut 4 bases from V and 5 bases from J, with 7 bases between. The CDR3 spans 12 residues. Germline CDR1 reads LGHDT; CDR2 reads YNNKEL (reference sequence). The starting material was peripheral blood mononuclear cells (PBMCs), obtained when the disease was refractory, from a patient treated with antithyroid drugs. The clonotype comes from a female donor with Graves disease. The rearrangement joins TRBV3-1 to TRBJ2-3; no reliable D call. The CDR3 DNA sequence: TGTGCCAGCAGCCCCCGGCTAGATACGCAGTATTTT. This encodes CASSPRLDTQYF.